One and the same sample provided the 5 T cell receptor beta chains below, sequenced in a study of blood T cell repertoires in COVID-19. TCRdb's table, derived via immunoSEQ multiplex PCR, lists solely in-frame clones and lacks some. The sample lists roughly 120,000 clones; about 90% were seen once. Sequenced: peripheral blood. These receptor sequences come from a woman aged 50 to 60 with active or convalescent COVID-19.

In this sample, this clone turned up once. This rearrangement joins TRBV7-2 to TRBJ2-5; the match to TRBD2 covers 9 bases. The CDR3 consists of 17 residues. V lost 4 bases, J lost 3 bases, and 12 bases stayed unmatched. Germline CDR1 reads SGHTA; CDR2 reads FQGNSA. CDR3 loop: CASSSHTLAGEKETQYF. The CDR3 nucleotides are TGTGCCAGCAGCTCCCACACGTTAGCGGGAGAGAAAGAGACCCAGTACTTC.

The rearrangement links TRBV29-1 to TRBJ2-3, with 7 bases that match TRBD2. Trimming at V came to 6 bases and at J to 9 bases, leaving 15 bases not matched to a gene. There are 14 residues in the CDR3. Germline loops: CDR1 SQVTM, CDR2 ANQGSEA. The CDR3 DNA follows: TGCAGCGTGGGGAGGGGTGTCAGCCCTTCCACGCAGTATTTT. This codes for CSVGRGVSPSTQYF.

The CDR3 protein is CASSLKYTDTQYF. The CDR3 DNA reads TGTGCCAGCAGTTTAAAATACACAGATACGCAGTATTTT. The chain couples TRBV27 to TRBJ2-3; D is unclear. CDR1 and CDR2 from the germline V gene are MNHEY and SMNVEV (reference sequence). V lost 2 bases and J 2 bases, leaving 5 bases between the germline ends. The CDR3 totals 13 residues.

The CDR3 region is CASSQGLPSGNTIYF. CDR3 nucleotides: TGTGCCAGCAGCCAAGGGCTCCCCTCTGGAAACACCATATATTTT. The V and J genes are TRBV3-1 (or the pseudogene TRBV3-2) and TRBJ1-3; D ambiguous. The germline gives CDR1 LGHDT, CDR2 YNNKEL (reference sequence). The CDR3 spans 15 residues. Trimming took off 1 base at V and 0 bases at J, with 7 bases between the two ends.

The chain links TRBV18 to TRBJ2-3; 8 bases match TRBD2. V was clipped by 4 bases and J by 1 base; unmatched bases: 19. This CDR3 is 20 amino acids long. Germline V gene lookup returns CDR1 KGHSH and CDR2 LQKENI. CDR3 DNA: TGTGCCAGCTCACGCAATCCCCCCGGGACTAGGGCCGCCGGCACAGATACGCAGTATTTT. It yields the protein CASSRNPPGTRAAGTDTQYF.